This is a list of T cell receptor beta chains from one sample in a study of a mutant IDH1 vaccine in newly diagnosed glioma. TCRdb's copy holds only in-frame clones and misses some; the assay was immunoSEQ multiplex PCR. The table shows tens of thousands of clones, with around 80% occurring only once. The source was PBMCs, collected from a glioma patient treated with radiotherapy, temozolomide or both. The source is a man between 18 and 35 years old with glioma. Both conserved end residues are part of each CDR3. The D gene is left open where the match is weak. Clone size is shown for a subset of rows, as once, few, many or a class of expanded clone.

D | J | V | size | DNA | CDR3
NA | TRBJ1-1 | TRBV5-1 | few | TGCGCCAGCAGCTTAGGGACCGAAGCTTTCTTT | CASSLGTEAFF
NA | TRBJ2-7 | TRBV27 | once | TGTGCCAGCAGCCCTAGGGAAATGGCGGGACAGAACTTTGTAGGGCTGTACTTC | CASSPREMAGQNFVGLYF
NA | TRBJ1-2 | TRBV7-9 | NA | TGTGCCAGCAGCTTAGTCCGGGGAAGCTTAGGCTATGGCTACACCTTC | CASSLVRGSLGYGYTF
NA | TRBJ2-7 | TRBV14 | NA | TGTGCCAGCAGCCGCTGGACAGCCAAACCCTACGAGCAGTACTTC | CASSRWTAKPYEQYF
NA | TRBJ1-1 | TRBV5-4 | few | TGTGCCAGCAGCCCCCAGACAGGTCACATGAACACTGAAGCTTTCTTT | CASSPQTGHMNTEAFF
TRBD1 | TRBJ1-2 | TRBV7-9 | NA | TGTGCCAGCAGCCGAGGACAGGATAACTATGGCTACACCTTC | CASSRGQDNYGYTF
NA | TRBJ1-2 | TRBV9 | few | TGTGCCAGCAGCGTAGCAGGTCTCTATGGCTACACCTTC | CASSVAGLYGYTF
NA | TRBJ1-2 | TRBV11-2 | NA | TGTGCCAGCAGCCCCCCGGGTACGTGGGGTGGCAGCTATGGCTACACCTTC | CASSPPGTWGGSYGYTF
TRBD1 | TRBJ2-6 | TRBV15 | NA | TGTGCCACCAGAACGACAGGGTCCGGGGCCAACGTCCTGACTTTC | CATRTTGSGANVLTF
NA | TRBJ1-1 | TRBV19 | NA | TGTGCCACTCGGAACGGGGGGTACGTCGCTTTCTTT | CATRNGGYVAFF
TRBD2 | TRBJ2-3 | TRBV4-3 | NA | TGCGCCAGCAGCCCGACTAGCGGGGGCACAGATACGCAGTATTTT | CASSPTSGGTDTQYF
NA | TRBJ2-7 | TRBV7-8 | NA | TGTGCCAGCAGCCCGAACCGAAACTACGAGCAGTACTTC | CASSPNRNYEQYF
NA | TRBJ1-2 | TRBV20-1 | NA | TGCAGTGCTCCGACGGGAGGCTACACCTTC | CSAPTGGYTF
NA | TRBJ1-2 | TRBV6-6 | NA | TGTGCCACCAAACAGGGAGGGAGCTATGGCTACACCTTC | CATKQGGSYGYTF
NA | TRBJ1-1 | TRBV2 | NA | TGTGCCAGCAGTGCAGGACAGCCGAACACTGAAGCTTTCTTT | CASSAGQPNTEAFF
NA | TRBJ1-2 | TRBV5-1 | NA | TGCGCCAGCAGCTTGGGGGGGGGACGGGCAAACTATGGCTACACCTTC | CASSLGGGRANYGYTF